This TCR beta chain was sequenced in a study of cytomegalovirus exposure and HLA in healthy donors (dated by TCRdb to about 2017). Describing the broader study: According to a later analysis, the roughly 120 validation repertoires were produced on the same platform as the roughly 600 repertoires of the first cohort. The study aimed to test whether cataloging public T cell receptors could reveal signatures of past pathogen exposure. In addition to the first cohort of 650 to 800 subjects, a separate validation cohort of approximately 120 different subjects was used. High-throughput TCR immunosequencing, statistical association of individual TCRs with disease status, and machine learning were combined to predict cytomegalovirus infection status.

Overall results and qualifications from the work: It was suggested by the authors that the approach could potentially be generalized to other disease states and immunological phenotypes. Subsequent analysis determined that TCRs grouped into clusters in the first cohort also showed a tendency toward co-occurrence across the 120 validation repertoires, and 85% to 95% of cluster scores exceeded 0. A later analysis lacked HLA typing for the validation cohort, so it scored co-occurrence in that cohort across all 120 or so repertoires. A few of the identified cytomegalovirus-associated TCR beta chains were confirmed in vitro to be specific for cytomegalovirus antigens. A total of roughly 160 TCR beta chains were listed by the study as associated with cytomegalovirus. While some public TCRs were present in many individuals, most TCR sequences turned up only very rarely across donors. In both the original and validation cohorts, the classifier was reported to diagnose cytomegalovirus status with high specificity and sensitivity.

The donors belonged to the validation cohort of roughly 120 subjects, which was separate from the roughly 700-subject first cohort. Preparation of the library involved the immunoSEQ multiplex PCR assay. As for the authors' bioinformatics: To diagnose cytomegalovirus status from the catalog of TCR beta chain sequences, a statistical classification framework was built. The table comes from immuneACCESS by way of TCRdb, which keeps in-frame sequences with V and J called. Part of the clones is missing from these tables; in studies checked, under half for an unresolved V gene and the rest for unknown reasons. V and J calls and clone size are as listed in that table; D and trimming were resolved from the DNA. For this sample there are 95,000 to 150,000 clones; over 90% appear just once. Roughly 1.3% of the sample is in the top ten clones. Worth noting for this clone: No cognate antigen has been identified for it. Within one base of it there is no much larger clone, and no base qualities were kept.

The CDR3, cysteine through phenylalanine, is 15 amino acids long. CDR3 DNA only is kept here, 45 bases in frame from base 1. Via the germline V gene, CDR1 is MNHEY and CDR2 SVGAGI. Relative to germline, V is 5 bases shorter and J is 0 bases shorter, with 13 bases between their ends. The chain is assembled from TRBV6-5 and TRBJ1-1; the D gene is perhaps TRBD1, on 6 matching bases. The sample comprised PBMCs. This TCR came from a woman aged 18-30 years in good health and CMV-seronegative. The DNA sequence is given as TGTGCCAGCAGTCCCTGGACAGCAATGAACACTGAAGCTTTCTTT. Its protein is CASSPWTAMNTEAFF.